The T cell receptor (beta chain) under discussion was sequenced for a study of cytomegalovirus exposure and HLA in healthy donors. This clone appeared a single time. The PCR employed 60 Vbeta primers together with 13 Jbeta primers. The repertoire was sequenced with immunoSEQ multiplex PCR; TCRdb's copy has only in-frame clones and lacks some. The sample yields tens of thousands of clones, 65% to 75% seen once. V dropped 10 bases and J dropped 4; count of bases not matched to a gene: 14. The CDR3 is 15 amino acids. The V gene's germline CDR1 is SNHLY and CDR2 FYNNEI. The TCR comes from a woman aged 30 to 39 in good health and CMV-seronegative. The genes are TRBV2 and TRBJ2-7; the match to TRBD1 covers 9 bases. The specimen sequenced was PBMCs. The DNA of the CDR3 is TGTGCCAACGAGTGGCCGCGACAGGGGGGATACGAGCAGTACTTC. This encodes CANEWPRQGGYEQYF.